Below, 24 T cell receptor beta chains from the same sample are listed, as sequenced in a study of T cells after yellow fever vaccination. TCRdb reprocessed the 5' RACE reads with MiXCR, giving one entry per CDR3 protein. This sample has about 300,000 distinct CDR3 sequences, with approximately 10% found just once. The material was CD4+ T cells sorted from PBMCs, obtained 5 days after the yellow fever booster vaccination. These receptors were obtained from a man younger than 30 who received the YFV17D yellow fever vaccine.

The CDR3 bases are TGTGCCAGCAGCTATAAGCCGGGACACCCGAATATATACGAGCAGTACGTC. Translating it yields CASSYKPGHPNIYEQYV. The J gene is TRBJ2-7, the V gene TRBV7-2, with TRBD1 as a possible D gene (6 bases). In germline, CDR1 is SGHTA, CDR2 FQGNSA. The CDR3 is 17 residues long. Trimming removed 4 bases from V and 4 bases from J, with 23 bases in between.

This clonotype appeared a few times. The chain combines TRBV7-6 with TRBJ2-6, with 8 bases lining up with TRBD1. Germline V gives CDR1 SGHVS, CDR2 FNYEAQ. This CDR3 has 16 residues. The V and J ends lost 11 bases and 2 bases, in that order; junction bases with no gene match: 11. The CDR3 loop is CARQAGGGPGANVLTF. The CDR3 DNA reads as TGTGCCCGACAGGCAGGGGGCGGTCCTGGGGCCAACGTCCTGACTTTC.

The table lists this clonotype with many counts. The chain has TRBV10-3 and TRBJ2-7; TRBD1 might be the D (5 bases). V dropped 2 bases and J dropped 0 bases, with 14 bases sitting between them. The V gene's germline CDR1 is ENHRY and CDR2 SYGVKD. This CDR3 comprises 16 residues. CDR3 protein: CAISETGDRGSYEQYV. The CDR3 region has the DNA TGTGCCATCAGTGAGACAGGAGACAGAGGCTCCTACGAGCAGTACGTC.

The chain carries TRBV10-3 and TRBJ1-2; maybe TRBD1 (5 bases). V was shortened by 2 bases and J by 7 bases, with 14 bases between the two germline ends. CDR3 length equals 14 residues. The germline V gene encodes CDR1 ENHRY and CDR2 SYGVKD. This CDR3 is CAISEDPGYAGYTF. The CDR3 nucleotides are TGTGCCATCAGTGAGGACCCAGGGTATGCTGGCTACACCTTC.

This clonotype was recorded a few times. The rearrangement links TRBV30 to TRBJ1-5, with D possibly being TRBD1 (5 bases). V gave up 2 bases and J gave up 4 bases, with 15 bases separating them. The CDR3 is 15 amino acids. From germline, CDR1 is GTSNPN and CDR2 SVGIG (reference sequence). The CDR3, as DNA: TGTGCCTGGAGTTCCGGGACCGGGCGAAATCAGCCCCAGCATTTT. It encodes CAWSSGTGRNQPQHF.

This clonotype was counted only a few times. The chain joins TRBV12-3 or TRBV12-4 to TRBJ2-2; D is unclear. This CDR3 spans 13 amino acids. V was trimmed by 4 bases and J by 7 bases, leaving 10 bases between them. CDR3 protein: CASSSPHSGELFF. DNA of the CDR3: TGTGCCAGCAGTTCCCCCCATAGCGGGGAGCTGTTTTTT.

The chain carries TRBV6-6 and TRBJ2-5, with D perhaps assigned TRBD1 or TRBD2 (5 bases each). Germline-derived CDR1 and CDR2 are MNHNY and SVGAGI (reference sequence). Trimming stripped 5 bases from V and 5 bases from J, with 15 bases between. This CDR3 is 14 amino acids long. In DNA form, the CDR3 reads TGTGCCAGCAGTAGGGACGGGACCAGGGAGACCCAGTACTTC. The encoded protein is CASSRDGTRETQYF.

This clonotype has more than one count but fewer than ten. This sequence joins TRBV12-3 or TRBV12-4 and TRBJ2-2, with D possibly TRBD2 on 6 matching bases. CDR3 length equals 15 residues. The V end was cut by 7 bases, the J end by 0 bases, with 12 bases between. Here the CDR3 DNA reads TGTGCCAGCACGTCCCGGGGGACGAACACCGGGGAGCTGTTTTTT. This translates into CASTSRGTNTGELFF.

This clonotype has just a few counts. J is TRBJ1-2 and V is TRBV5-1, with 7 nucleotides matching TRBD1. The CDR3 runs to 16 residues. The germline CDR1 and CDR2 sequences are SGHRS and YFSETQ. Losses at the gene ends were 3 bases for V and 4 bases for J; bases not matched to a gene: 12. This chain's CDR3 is CASSSQPPNRGYGYTF. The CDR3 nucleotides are TGCGCCAGCAGCTCGCAACCCCCCAACAGGGGCTATGGCTACACCTTC.

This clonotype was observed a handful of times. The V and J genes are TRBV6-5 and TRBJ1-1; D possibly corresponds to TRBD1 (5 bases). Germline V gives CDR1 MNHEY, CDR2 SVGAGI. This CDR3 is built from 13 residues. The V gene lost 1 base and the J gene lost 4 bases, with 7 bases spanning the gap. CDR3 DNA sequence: TGTGCCAGCAGTTACTGGGGGAGCACTGAAGCTTTCTTT. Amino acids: CASSYWGSTEAFF.

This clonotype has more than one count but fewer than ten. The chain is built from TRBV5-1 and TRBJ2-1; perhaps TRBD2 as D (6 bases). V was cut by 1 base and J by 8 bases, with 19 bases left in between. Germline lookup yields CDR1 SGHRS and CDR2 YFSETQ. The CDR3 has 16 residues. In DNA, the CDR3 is TGCGCCAGCAGCTTGTATACCGGGACTGATGGAGATGAGCAGTTCTTC. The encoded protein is CASSLYTGTDGDEQFF.

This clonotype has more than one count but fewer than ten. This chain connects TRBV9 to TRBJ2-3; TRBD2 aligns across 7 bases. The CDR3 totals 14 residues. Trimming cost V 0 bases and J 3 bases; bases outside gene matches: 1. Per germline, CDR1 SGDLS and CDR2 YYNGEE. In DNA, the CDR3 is TGTGCCAGCAGCGTAGGAGCGGGGACAGATACGCAGTATTTT. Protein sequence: CASSVGAGTDTQYF.

The CDR3 region has the DNA TGTGCCAGCAGCTTAGCGGGGAGACAGGGCGGTGAAGCTTTCTTT. This encodes CASSLAGRQGGEAFF. The chain links TRBV7-8 to TRBJ1-1; the match to TRBD1 covers 7 bases. The CDR3 is made up of 15 amino acids. The V segment lost 0 bases and the J segment 7 bases; nucleotides outside the gene matches: 8. From germline, CDR1 is SGHVS and CDR2 FQNEAQ.

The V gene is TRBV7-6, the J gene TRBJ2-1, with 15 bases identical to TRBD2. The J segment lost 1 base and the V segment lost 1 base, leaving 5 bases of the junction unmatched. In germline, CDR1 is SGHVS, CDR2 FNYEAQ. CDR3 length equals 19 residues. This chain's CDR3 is CASSLESGLAGGSYNEQFF. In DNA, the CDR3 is TGTGCCAGCAGCTTAGAATCAGGACTAGCGGGGGGGTCCTACAATGAGCAGTTCTTC.

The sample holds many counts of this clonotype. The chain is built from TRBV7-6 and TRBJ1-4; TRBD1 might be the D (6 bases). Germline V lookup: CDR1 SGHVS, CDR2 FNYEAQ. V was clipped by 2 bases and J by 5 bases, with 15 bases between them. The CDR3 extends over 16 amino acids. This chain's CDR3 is CASSLRPRGQNEKLFF. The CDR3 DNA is TGTGCCAGCAGCTTAAGGCCTCGGGGGCAGAATGAAAAACTGTTTTTT. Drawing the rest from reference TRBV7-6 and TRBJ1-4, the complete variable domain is GAGVSQSPRYKVTKRGQDVALRCDPISGHVSLYWYRQALGQGPEFLTYFNYEAQQDKSGLPNDRFSAERPEGSISTLTIQRTEQRDSAMYRCASSLRPRGQNEKLFFGSGTQLSVL.

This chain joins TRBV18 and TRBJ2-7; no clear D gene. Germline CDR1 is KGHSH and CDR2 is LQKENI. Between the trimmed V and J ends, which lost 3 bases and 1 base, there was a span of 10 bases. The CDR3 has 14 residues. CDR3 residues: CASSPGSGSYEQYV. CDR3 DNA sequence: TGTGCCAGCTCACCGGGATCCGGGTCCTACGAGCAGTACGTC.

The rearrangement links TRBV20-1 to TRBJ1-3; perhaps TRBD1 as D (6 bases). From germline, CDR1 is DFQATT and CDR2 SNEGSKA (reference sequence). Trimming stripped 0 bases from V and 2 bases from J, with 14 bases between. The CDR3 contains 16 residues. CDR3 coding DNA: TGCAGTGCTAGAGATAGCAGGGGAGCTGCTGGAAACACCATATATTTT. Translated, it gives CSARDSRGAAGNTIYF.

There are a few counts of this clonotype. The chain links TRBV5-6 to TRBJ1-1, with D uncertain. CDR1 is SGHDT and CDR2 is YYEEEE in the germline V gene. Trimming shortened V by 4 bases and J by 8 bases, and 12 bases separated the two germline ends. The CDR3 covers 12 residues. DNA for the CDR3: TGTGCCAGCAGCCCCCGGGGAGGAGAAGCTTTCTTT. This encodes CASSPRGGEAFF.

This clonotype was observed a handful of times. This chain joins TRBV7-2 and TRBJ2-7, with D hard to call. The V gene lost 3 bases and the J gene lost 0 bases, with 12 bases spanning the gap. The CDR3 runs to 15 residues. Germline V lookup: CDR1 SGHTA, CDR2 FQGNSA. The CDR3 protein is CASSLSRLDSYEQYV. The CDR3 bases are TGTGCCAGCAGCTTGTCCAGGCTAGACTCCTACGAGCAGTACGTC.

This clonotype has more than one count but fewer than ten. In DNA form, the CDR3 reads TGTGCCAGCAGCCAAGATCCGGCCGGGAGGGCAGATACGCAGTATTTT. It yields the protein CASSQDPAGRADTQYF. The chain carries TRBV4-2 and TRBJ2-3; TRBD2 agrees at 8 bases. The V and J ends lost 0 bases and 4 bases, in that order; junction bases with no gene match: 6. The CDR3 loop spans 16 amino acids. Per germline, CDR1 LGHNA and CDR2 YNFKEQ.

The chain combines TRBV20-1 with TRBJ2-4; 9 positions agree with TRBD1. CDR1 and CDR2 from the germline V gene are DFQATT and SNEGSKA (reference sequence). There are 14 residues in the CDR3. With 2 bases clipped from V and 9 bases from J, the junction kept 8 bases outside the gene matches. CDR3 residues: CSARLRDRVTIQYF. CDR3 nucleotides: TGCAGTGCTAGACTACGGGACAGGGTGACCATTCAGTACTTC.

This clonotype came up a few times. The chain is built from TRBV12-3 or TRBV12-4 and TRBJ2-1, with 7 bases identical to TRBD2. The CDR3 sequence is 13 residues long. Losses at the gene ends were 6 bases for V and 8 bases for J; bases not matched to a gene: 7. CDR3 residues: CASSHIRGDEQFF. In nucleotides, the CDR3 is TGTGCCAGCAGCCACATCCGGGGGGATGAGCAGTTCTTC.

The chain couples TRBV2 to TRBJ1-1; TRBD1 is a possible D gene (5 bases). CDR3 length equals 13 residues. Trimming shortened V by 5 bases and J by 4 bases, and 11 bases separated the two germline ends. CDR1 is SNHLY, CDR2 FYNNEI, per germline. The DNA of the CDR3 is TGTGCCAGCAGTCAAAGGGGAAGCACTGAAGCTTTCTTT. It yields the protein CASSQRGSTEAFF.

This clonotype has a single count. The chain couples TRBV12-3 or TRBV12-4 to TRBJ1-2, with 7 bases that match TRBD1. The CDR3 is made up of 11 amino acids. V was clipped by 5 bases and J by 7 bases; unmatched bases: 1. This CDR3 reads CASSTGAGYTF. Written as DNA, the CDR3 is TGTGCCAGCAGTACAGGGGCTGGCTACACCTTC.